This is a list of T cell receptor beta chains from one sample in a study of post-analysis software for immune sequencing data. TCRdb reprocessed the PCR reads with MiXCR, giving one entry per CDR3 protein. The sample records hundreds of thousands of distinct CDR3 sequences, approximately 30% being singletons. Sequenced material: blood. These receptor sequences come from a girl aged 10 to 17 with multiple sclerosis. Both conserved end residues are part of each CDR3. D genes are given only for firm matches. Rows give clone size only sometimes, using once, few, many, or a class for an expanded clone.

v_gene,j_gene,d_gene,abundance,CDR3nt,CDR3aa
TRBV2,TRBJ2-6,TRBD1,.,TGTGCCAGCAGTGCCGGGACAGGGAGTCTCTCTGGGGCCAACGTCCTGACTTTC,CASSAGTGSLSGANVLTF
TRBV7-2,TRBJ1-2,.,few,TGTGCCAGCAGCTCAGAGGGACTAGCCTATGGCTACACCTTC,CASSSEGLAYGYTF
TRBV7-9,TRBJ1-5,.,.,TGTGCCAGCTCCCAACCGGGCATCAATCAGCCCCAGCATTTT,CASSQPGINQPQHF
TRBV5-6,TRBJ2-7,.,.,TGTGCCAGCAGCCCTCAGACAGGTCGGGGCGAGCAGTACTTC,CASSPQTGRGEQYF
TRBV25-1,TRBJ2-6,.,.,TGTGCCAGCAGTGAGTCCCTCGGGGCCAACGTCCTGACTTTC,CASSESLGANVLTF
TRBV7-9,TRBJ2-2,TRBD2,.,TGTGCCAGCAGCTTAAGGCTAGCGGGAGGTCGAACCGGGGAGCTGTTTTTT,CASSLRLAGGRTGELFF
TRBV7-2,TRBJ2-1,TRBD2,few,TGTGCCAGCAGCTTAGTGGGAGGGGCCTTTAACAATGAGCAGTTCTTC,CASSLVGGAFNNEQFF
TRBV9,TRBJ2-7,TRBD1,.,TGTGCCAGCAGCGTTCGAGGGACAGGGGACTACGAGCAGTACTTC,CASSVRGTGDYEQYF
TRBV12-3/TRBV12-4,TRBJ1-5,TRBD1,.,TGTGCCAGCAGTCCAGCCGACAGGGGACGCAATCAGCCCCAGCATTTT,CASSPADRGRNQPQHF
TRBV4-1,TRBJ1-5,.,.,TGCGCCAGCAGCCAAGATACGGAGGGGAATCAGCCCCAGCATTTT,CASSQDTEGNQPQHF
TRBV7-6,TRBJ2-5,.,few,TGTGCCAGCAGCTACGGGACCGAGGAACGAGAGACCCAGTACTTC,CASSYGTEERETQYF
TRBV29-1,TRBJ2-1,TRBD2,few,TGCAGCGTTGAAGGGCTAGCGGGCAACTCCTACAATGAGCAGTTCTTC,CSVEGLAGNSYNEQFF
TRBV19,TRBJ2-1,.,.,TGTGCCAGTAGTTTGGCTAGCCGAAGGTACAATGAGCAGTTCTTC,CASSLASRRYNEQFF
TRBV6-6,TRBJ2-1,TRBD1,.,TGTGCCAGCGCGAACAGGGGTAGGGATTTGAATGAGCAGTTCTTC,CASANRGRDLNEQFF
TRBV5-1,TRBJ2-3,.,.,TGCGCCAGCAGCTTTGGTATCTTGACCGACAAGGATACGCAGTATTTT,CASSFGILTDKDTQYF
TRBV29-1,TRBJ2-1,TRBD2,many,TGCAGCGTTGAAGCGGGGACTAGTGGGACCAATGAGCAGTTCTTC,CSVEAGTSGTNEQFF
TRBV12-3/TRBV12-4,TRBJ2-1,.,.,TGTGCCAGCACATCTCGCGGTGAGCAGTTCTTC,CASTSRGEQFF
TRBV5-1,TRBJ2-3,TRBD2,.,TGCGCCAGCAGCTTGCCAGGACTAGAAGGCACAGATACGCAGTATTTT,CASSLPGLEGTDTQYF
TRBV11-2,TRBJ2-1,.,.,TGTGCCAGCCGCCAGGGCCTCTACAATGAGCAGTTCTTC,CASRQGLYNEQFF
TRBV5-1,TRBJ1-4,.,.,TGCGCCAGCAGCTTGGGTGGCTCCAGTGGAAGTAATGAAAAACTGTTTTTT,CASSLGGSSGSNEKLFF
TRBV20-1,TRBJ2-3,.,.,TGCAGTGCCCCCCCGGCGGGGTCGGATACGCAGTATTTT,CSAPPAGSDTQYF
TRBV28,TRBJ2-1,.,.,TGTGCCAGCAAGGACACCGGGAGAAATGAGCAGTTCTTC,CASKDTGRNEQFF
TRBV12-3/TRBV12-4,TRBJ1-2,TRBD1,few,TGTGCCAGCAGCTCCGGGACAGGCACGGGGAGCTACACCTTC,CASSSGTGTGSYTF
TRBV2,TRBJ2-5,.,few,TGTGCCAGCAGTGTGGAAAGACAAGAGACCCAGTACTTC,CASSVERQETQYF
TRBV28,TRBJ1-5,.,.,TGTGCCAGCAGTCCTACAGGTATCAATCAGCCCCAGCATTTT,CASSPTGINQPQHF
TRBV5-1,TRBJ1-1,.,.,TGCGCCAGCAGCCCTGGGGGGCACATTGGGACTGAAGCTTTCTTT,CASSPGGHIGTEAFF
TRBV4-3,TRBJ2-5,.,few,TGCGCCAGCAGCCAAGGCCAGGGGAAAGCTGAGACCCAGTACTTC,CASSQGQGKAETQYF
TRBV4-3,TRBJ2-7,TRBD2,few,TGCGCCAGCAGCCAAGGCCCCTCCGGGACTAGCGGGAGCTACGAGCAGTACTTC,CASSQGPSGTSGSYEQYF
TRBV6-5,TRBJ2-1,.,few,TGTGCCAGCAGCCGGGACCAGAGGGTCCATGAGCAGTTCTTC,CASSRDQRVHEQFF
TRBV20-1,TRBJ1-4,.,few,TGCAGTGCTCCGGCCCCAATTGGTGAAAAACTGTTTTTT,CSAPAPIGEKLFF
TRBV7-9,TRBJ2-3,TRBD2,few,TGTGCCAGCAGCTCTAGCCGGACTAGCGGCACAGATACGCAGTATTTT,CASSSSRTSGTDTQYF
TRBV5-1,TRBJ2-5,TRBD2,few,TGCGCCAGCAGCTTATGGGACCAGACTAGCGCGCGGGAGCAGTACTTC,CASSLWDQTSAREQYF
TRBV24-1,TRBJ1-5,.,few,TGTGCCACCAGTGATCCCCGGAAGGGCAATCAGCCCCAGCATTTT,CATSDPRKGNQPQHF
TRBV29-1,TRBJ2-7,TRBD1,.,TGCAGCGTTAGGAGTCTGGACAGGGGTGGCGAGCAGTACTTC,CSVRSLDRGGEQYF
TRBV7-2,TRBJ2-7,TRBD1,.,TGTGCCAGCAGCCCGAGGACAGGGACTTCCTACGAGCAGTACTTC,CASSPRTGTSYEQYF
TRBV28,TRBJ2-7,.,.,TGTGCCAGCAGCCGAAGGGCCATCTACGAGCAGTACTTC,CASSRRAIYEQYF
TRBV7-2,TRBJ1-4,.,.,TGTGCCAGCAGCCCACTGCCGGGGAGCGGAACACCGGGGATGGGAAAACTGTTTTTT,CASSPLPGSGTPGMGKLFF
TRBV12-3/TRBV12-4,TRBJ2-7,TRBD2,few,TGTGCCAGCAGTTACAGCGGGACCTTCGGCGAGCAGTACTTC,CASSYSGTFGEQYF
TRBV10-3,TRBJ2-1,.,few,TGTGCCATCAGCGGCGGAGACTACAATGAGCAGTTCTTC,CAISGGDYNEQFF
TRBV20-1,TRBJ1-5,.,.,TGCAGTGCTAAGGGACATCTTAGGCAGCCCCAGCATTTT,CSAKGHLRQPQHF
TRBV6-5,TRBJ2-1,TRBD1,few,TGTGCCAGCACCGGACAGGGTAGCTCCTACAATGAGCAGTTCTTC,CASTGQGSSYNEQFF
TRBV5-1,TRBJ1-2,.,.,TGCGCCAGCAGCTTGGACAGTACAGCTAACTATGGCTACACCTTC,CASSLDSTANYGYTF
TRBV6-1,TRBJ2-4,.,few,TGTGCCAGCAGTCCTAGGTGGGCGGACCTAGCCAAAAACATTCAGTACTTC,CASSPRWADLAKNIQYF
TRBV7-9,TRBJ2-6,.,.,TGTGCCAGCAGTCAACCGACAGGCACCTCTGGGGCCAACGTCCTGACTTTC,CASSQPTGTSGANVLTF
TRBV4-1,TRBJ1-2,TRBD1,.,TGCGCCAGCAGCCAAGATCTTCGGGACAGATATGGCTACACCTTC,CASSQDLRDRYGYTF
TRBV20-1,TRBJ1-4,.,few,TGCAGTGCTAGCCGGGGAGGGACTAATGAAAAACTGTTTTTT,CSASRGGTNEKLFF
TRBV29-1,TRBJ2-7,.,few,TGCAGCGTTGCAGGGGCCGGGGGGCAAAGGCAGTACTTC,CSVAGAGGQRQYF
TRBV6-2/TRBV6-3,TRBJ2-3,TRBD2,few,TGTGCCAGCAGTTACGAGACTAGCGGGAGAGTGGCAGATACGCAGTATTTT,CASSYETSGRVADTQYF
TRBV4-3,TRBJ1-4,.,.,TGCGCCAGCAGCCAAGAAGGGGCAGGTTCTAATGAAAAACTGTTTTTT,CASSQEGAGSNEKLFF
TRBV7-9,TRBJ2-7,.,few,TGTGCCAGCAGCTACAGGGTCCCCGAGCAGTACTTC,CASSYRVPEQYF
TRBV20-1,TRBJ2-1,TRBD2,many,TGCAGTGCTAGACCGATAGCGGGAGACTTCAATGAGCAGTTCTTC,CSARPIAGDFNEQFF
TRBV27,TRBJ2-7,TRBD2,few,TGTGCCAGCAGTTTATCGGTCGGCGGGAGCGCCTACGAGCAGTACTTC,CASSLSVGGSAYEQYF
TRBV7-2,TRBJ2-1,.,.,TGTGCCAGCAGCTTGTGGGGGGGCCAATACAATGAGCAGTTCTTC,CASSLWGGQYNEQFF
TRBV7-2,TRBJ1-1,.,.,TGTGCCAGCAGCTTAGTTGGCAGGGCAACGACTGAAGCTTTCTTT,CASSLVGRATTEAFF
TRBV2,TRBJ2-5,.,.,TGTGCCACAACTCCAGAGACCCAGTACTTC,CATTPETQYF
TRBV9,TRBJ2-7,.,few,TGTGCCAGCAGCGTAGGATCGGGGGCGGGCGAGCAGTACTTC,CASSVGSGAGEQYF
TRBV6-5,TRBJ1-5,.,.,TGTGCCAGCAGTCGGGAGGGAGACAGCGCCCAGCCCCAGCATTTT,CASSREGDSAQPQHF
TRBV20-1,TRBJ2-7,TRBD1,few,TGCAGTGCTAGAAAGGACAGGGTCTCCTACGAGCAGTACTTC,CSARKDRVSYEQYF
TRBV7-3,TRBJ2-1,TRBD2,.,TGTGCCAGCAGCTCAGGGACTAGTGAAGATGAGCAGTTCTTC,CASSSGTSEDEQFF